This T cell receptor (beta chain) comes out of a study of identical twins (dated by TCRdb to about 2016). With respect to the entire study: The study deep-sequenced TCR alpha and beta repertoires from monozygotic twins, unrelated adults of various ages and cord blood to test whether fetal clonotypes persist. To rule out contamination, the twin experiments were replicated at different times with different library preparation protocols.

Every donor was a healthy Caucasian. The twin cohort comprised three pairs of female monozygotic twins, all aged roughly 18 to 29 years. The RNA used for TCR libraries was isolated from peripheral blood mononuclear cells. CDR1 and CDR2 are read off the germline V gene as SGHRS and YFSETQ. The CDR3 runs 14 amino acids, cysteine and phenylalanine included. Just the 42-base CDR3 DNA is kept, in frame starting at base 1. The V end loses 3 bases and the J end loses 5 bases, and a stretch of 15 bases separates them. The full study reports these points: Abundant cord blood beta clonotypes carried fewer insertions; young adult naive repertoires showed a weaker similar trend, while memory repertoires showed none. Out-of-frame TCR alpha sequences shared between twins showed an excess of low generation-probability sequences compared with coincidental sharing between unrelated individuals. Out-of-frame TCR alpha sharing in monozygotic twins was systematically underestimated by recombination models, whereas sharing between unrelated individuals was in agreement with the recombination models. Invariant T cells such as MAIT and iNKT could partly confound zero-insertion analyses, though diverse VJ usage argued against this for most clonotypes. Conclusions relied on cross-sectional statistical analysis, since the same donors could not be followed over many years. Excess twin sharing in beta out-of-frame sequences was weaker because fewer shared sequences lowered the signal-to-noise ratio.

Library construction relied on 5' RACE. TCRdb shows the sequencer as Illumina HiSeq 2000. Template switching introduced a universal primer binding site; the final cDNA contained a unique molecular identifier, enabling accurate counting of TCR cDNA molecules. Specific primers in the conserved constant-segment region were used to synthesize first-strand cDNA for TCR alpha and beta chains. Each cDNA library was double barcoded, with a SMART-Mk sample barcode plus Illumina barcodes, to control for contamination. TruSeq adapter sequences along with Illumina sample barcodes were introduced in two successive PCR steps. Sequencing of the TCR alpha and beta cDNA libraries was done on the Illumina HiSeq platform using custom primers. On the study's bioinformatics: MiGEC was used to process raw reads and extract unique molecular identifiers, and MiXCR was used to find CDR3 positions. For each individual, recombination models were inferred using an EM algorithm with the repgenHMM and IGoR tools. The analysis of shared clonotypes was done with the tcR package in R, with sharing normalized by the product of cloneset sizes. Out-of-frame nonproductive sequences were analyzed to study raw recombination free of thymic and clonal selection effects. TCRdb ran its own pipeline on the public reads, namely fastp trimming at Q25 and MiXCR clone calling, and kept in-frame beta chains. Here each entry gathers all rows of one CDR3 protein and keeps the most common genes and DNA. The V and J calls and clone size are TCRdb's, not the authors'. In all, the sample holds about 890,000 distinct CDR3 sequences, and approximately 13% of those were seen once. 1.5% to 2% of the sample goes to the ten largest clones.

This clonotype was seen a handful of times. What antigen it recognizes has not been identified. Base qualities are not at hand, and no much larger clone is one base apart. The sample was also linked to a second study, of yellow fever vaccine responses in identical twins. The second publication reports: According to the authors, the vaccine-induced T cell response in identical twins seemed to be partly convergent and partly specific to each individual. The study precisely tracked vaccine-responding T cell clones in identical twins.

The chain couples TRBV5-1 to TRBJ2-7, and the D gene may be TRBD1, 7 bases matching. The receptor was isolated from a woman aged 18-29 years in good health. Specimen: PBMCs. The DNA sequence reads TGCGCCAGCAGCTCCGGGACAGCGGGTAACGAGCAGTACTTC. This translates into CASSSGTAGNEQYF.